These 30 T cell receptor beta chains were sequenced from one sample in a study of blood T cell repertoires in COVID-19. Repertoires were generated with immunoSEQ multiplex PCR, while TCRdb's copy carries only in-frame clones and drops some. The data contain fewer than 500,000 clones, 75% to 90% of them singletons. Material: PBMCs or T cells enriched from blood (not recorded which). The receptors here all came from a young woman who had recovered from COVID-19.

The chain has TRBV2 and TRBJ1-2; D is ambiguous. Germline-derived CDR1 and CDR2 are SNHLY and FYNNEI. Trimming took off 6 bases at V and 2 bases at J, with 13 bases between the two ends. This CDR3 region has 14 residues. CDR3 amino acids: CASSRAGSNYGYTF. CDR3 nucleotides: TGTGCCAGCAGCCGAGCGGGGTCCAACTATGGCTACACCTTC.

The chain uses TRBV5-6 and TRBJ1-1, with D tentatively TRBD1 (6 bases). Trimming removed 0 bases at V and 6 bases at J, with 9 bases between. CDR3 length: 13 amino acids. Germline-derived CDR1 and CDR2 are SGHDT and YYEEEE. The CDR3 loop is CASSLGEGAEAFF. In DNA form, the CDR3 reads TGTGCCAGCAGCTTGGGTGAGGGGGCTGAAGCTTTCTTT. Full variable domain (remainder filled in from reference TRBV5-6 and TRBJ1-1): DAGVTQSPTHLIKTRGQQVTLRCSPKSGHDTVSWYQQALGQGPQFIFQYYEEEERQRGNFPDRFSGHQFPNYSSELNVNALLLGDSALYLCASSLGEGAEAFFGQGTRLTVV.

J is TRBJ2-5 and V is TRBV5-4, with 8 nucleotides matching TRBD2. Germline V gene lookup returns CDR1 SGHNT and CDR2 YYREEE (reference sequence). Trimming took 0 bases from V and 9 from J; bases not matched to a gene: 7. The CDR3 length is 14 residues. The CDR3 sequence: CASSLVGSGGAQYF. The CDR3 DNA follows: TGTGCCAGCAGCTTGGTCGGCTCGGGGGGGGCCCAGTACTTC. Full variable domain (missing parts from reference TRBV5-4 and TRBJ2-5): ETGVTQSPTHLIKTRGQQVTLRCSSQSGHNTVSWYQQALGQGPQFIFQYYREEENGRGNFPPRFSGLQFPNYSSELNVNALELDDSALYLCASSLVGSGGAQYFGPGTRLLVL.

The chain joins TRBV19 to TRBJ1-2, with D possibly TRBD1 on 5 matching bases. The CDR3 contains 14 residues. Germline-derived CDR1 and CDR2 are LNHDA and SQIVND (reference sequence). This CDR3 is CASRATGEDYGYTF. The DNA of the CDR3 is TGTGCTAGTCGCGCAACGGGGGAGGACTATGGCTACACCTTC.

V and J are TRBV19 and TRBJ1-1; perhaps TRBD1 as D (5 bases). Trimming stripped 6 bases from V and 3 bases from J, with 11 bases between. The CDR3 has 13 amino acids. The germline V gene has CDR1 LNHDA and CDR2 SQIVND (reference sequence). CDR3 nucleotide sequence: TGTGCCAGTAGGCCCTGGGGCGACACTGAAGCTTTCTTT. This gives the protein CASRPWGDTEAFF.

This clone was seen more than once but under ten times. The genes are TRBV12-5 and TRBJ1-1, with TRBD1 matching over 7 bases. The CDR3 length is 17 residues. Germline assignment: CDR1 LGHNT and CDR2 FRNRAP. Losses at the gene ends were 5 bases for V and 1 base for J; bases not matched to a gene: 13. The CDR3 bases are TGTGCTAGTGGTCCTGACCCGATGGGACAGCGGAACACTGAAGCTTTCTTT. Encoded protein: CASGPDPMGQRNTEAFF.

This clone was picked up a small number of times. The rearrangement links TRBV12-5 to TRBJ1-6; D not certain. Trimming cost V 7 bases and J 0 bases, with 13 bases left between them. Germline CDR1 LGHNT, CDR2 FRNRAP. CDR3 length: 16 amino acids. The CDR3 nucleotides are TGTGCTAGTGTTCTGGTATCGGGCTCCTATAATTCACCCCTCCACTTT. It specifies CASVLVSGSYNSPLHF.

The chain couples TRBV11-2 to TRBJ2-7; D may be TRBD1 (6 bases). The CDR3 contains 13 residues. Trimming cost V 4 bases and J 5 bases, with 12 bases left between them. The V gene's germline CDR1 is SGHAT and CDR2 FQNNGV. CDR3 region: CASSSSGDNEQYF. As DNA, the CDR3 is TGTGCCAGCAGCTCGAGTGGGGACAACGAGCAGTACTTC.

The V and J genes are TRBV5-5 and TRBJ1-1; tentative D call: TRBD1 (5 bases). V was trimmed by 3 bases and J by 2 bases, leaving 20 bases between them. The CDR3 loop spans 17 amino acids. From germline, CDR1 is SGHKS and CDR2 YYEKEE (reference sequence). CDR3 sequence (DNA): TGTGCCAGCAGCTCCTCACAGGAGTTCCCTACCAACACTGAAGCTTTCTTT. Amino acid sequence: CASSSSQEFPTNTEAFF.

The chain recombines TRBV4-1 with TRBJ2-7, with D tentatively TRBD2 (6 bases). Looked up from germline, CDR1 is MGHRA and CDR2 is YSYEKL. The V and J ends lost 4 bases and 4 bases respectively, with 14 bases between them. This CDR3 spans 14 amino acids. The CDR3 loop is CASSRGREAYEQYF. CDR3 DNA sequence: TGCGCCAGCAGCCGGGGCAGGGAGGCATACGAGCAGTACTTC.

This clone was recorded only once. The J gene is TRBJ2-3, the V gene TRBV25-1; 11 bases agree with TRBD2. Germline CDR1 is MGHDK and CDR2 is SYGVNS. This CDR3 has 17 amino acids. Germline trimming cut 2 bases from V and 5 bases from J; bases unmatched to any gene: 9. CDR3: CASSEALSGGAGDTQYF. The CDR3 coding sequence is TGTGCCAGCAGTGAAGCGCTTAGCGGGGGGGCCGGAGATACGCAGTATTTT.

The chain recombines TRBV3-1 (or the pseudogene TRBV3-2) with TRBJ2-3, with TRBD2 matching over 8 bases. V gave up 6 bases and J gave up 3 bases; unmatched junction bases: 11. Germline CDR1 LGHDT, CDR2 YNNKEL (reference sequence). There are 16 residues in the CDR3. The CDR3, as DNA: TGTGCCAGCAGTCCTACGGGGGGGAGGGGGACAGATACGCAGTATTTT. Its translation is CASSPTGGRGTDTQYF.

This clone was picked up a small number of times. The V gene is TRBV19, the J gene TRBJ2-3, with 9 positions matching TRBD2. J was trimmed by 1 base and V by 7 bases; bases with no gene match: 6. CDR1 is LNHDA and CDR2 is SQIVND in the germline V gene (reference sequence). There are 15 residues in the CDR3. DNA of the CDR3: TGTGCCAGTAACAGCGGGGGGTCACGCACAGATACGCAGTATTTT. Encoded protein: CASNSGGSRTDTQYF.

This sequence joins TRBV20-1 and TRBJ1-1; maybe TRBD1 (5 bases). The CDR3 contains 11 residues. V dropped 7 bases and J dropped 1 base, with 7 bases sitting between them. CDR1 is DFQATT, CDR2 SNEGSKA, per germline (reference sequence). CDR3 sequence: CSEQGNTEAFF. Here the CDR3 DNA reads TGCAGTGAGCAGGGGAACACTGAAGCTTTCTTT.

The chain recombines TRBV11-2 with TRBJ2-5; perhaps TRBD1 as D (6 bases). The CDR3 has 18 amino acids. Trimming removed 2 bases from V and 0 bases from J, with 19 bases in between. Germline CDR1 reads SGHAT; CDR2 reads FQNNGV. Written as DNA, the CDR3 is TGTGCCAGCAGCTTACTAAGTGTGGACGGACAGCACCAAGAGACCCAGTACTTC. Translating it yields CASSLLSVDGQHQETQYF. The whole variable domain, remainder taken from reference TRBV11-2 and TRBJ2-5, is EAGVAQSPRYKIIEKRQSVAFWCNPISGHATLYWYQQILGQGPKLLIQFQNNGVVDDSQLPKDRFSAERLKGVDSTLKIQPAKLEDSAVYLCASSLLSVDGQHQETQYFGPGTRLLVL.

The gene calls are TRBV5-1 and TRBJ1-3, with 10 bases fitting TRBD1. The germline gives CDR1 SGHRS, CDR2 YFSETQ. J was trimmed by 0 bases and V by 0 bases; bases with no gene match: 6. The CDR3 sequence is 18 residues long. Here the CDR3 DNA reads TGCGCCAGCAGCTTGGCCGGGGGACAGGGGAGCTCTGGAAACACCATATATTTT. Protein sequence: CASSLAGGQGSSGNTIYF. Full variable domain (outside the CDR3, taken from reference TRBV5-1 and TRBJ1-3): KAGVTQTPRYLIKTRGQQVTLSCSPISGHRSVSWYQQTPGQGLQFLFEYFSETQRNKGNFPGRFSGRQFSNSRSEMNVSTLELGDSALYLCASSLAGGQGSSGNTIYFGEGSWLTVV.

The sample holds one count of this clone. The genes are TRBV6-2 or TRBV6-3 and TRBJ1-2; D gene ambiguous. The length of the CDR3 is 11 residues. Trimming removed 6 bases at V and 5 bases at J, with 7 bases between. Germline loops: CDR1 MNHEY, CDR2 SVGEGT. The CDR3 is CASSRTYGYTF. As DNA, the CDR3 is TGTGCCAGCAGCCGAACTTATGGCTACACCTTC.

The gene calls are TRBV4-1 and TRBJ2-7; TRBD2 is a possible D gene (5 bases). The CDR3 length is 17 residues. From germline, CDR1 is MGHRA and CDR2 YSYEKL. The V gene lost 0 bases and the J gene lost 0 bases, with 15 bases spanning the gap. The CDR3 sequence: CASSQDFGLIFSYEQYF. The DNA of the CDR3 is TGCGCCAGCAGCCAAGATTTCGGACTTATCTTCTCCTACGAGCAGTACTTC.

The rearrangement links TRBV2 to TRBJ1-5; D possibly corresponds to TRBD1 (6 bases). CDR3 length: 15 residues. CDR1 is SNHLY and CDR2 is FYNNEI in the germline V gene. V dropped 7 bases and J dropped 7 bases, with 20 bases sitting between them. CDR3 protein: CASNPKGEPLQPQHF. In DNA, the CDR3 is TGTGCCAGCAACCCTAAGGGGGAACCCCTGCAGCCCCAGCATTTT. The full variable domain, with the rest looked up from reference TRBV2 and TRBJ1-5, is EPEVTQTPSHQVTQMGQEVILRCVPISNHLYFYWYRQILGQKVEFLVSFYNNEISEKSEIFDDQFSVERPDGSNFTLKIRSTKLEDSAMYFCASNPKGEPLQPQHFGDGTRLSIL.

The chain recombines TRBV29-1 with TRBJ2-1; 7 bases map to TRBD2. Germline-derived CDR1 and CDR2 are SQVTM and ANQGSEA. V trimming: 5 bases; J trimming: 4 bases; junction bases outside the gene matches: 8. The CDR3 length is 14 residues. CDR3 amino acids: CSVNWGGYYNEQFF. CDR3 DNA sequence: TGCAGCGTTAACTGGGGGGGGTATTACAATGAGCAGTTCTTC.

V gene TRBV6-5 combines with J gene TRBJ2-1, with D unclear. V dropped 0 bases and J dropped 5 bases, with 8 bases sitting between them. The CDR3 is 14 residues long. CDR1 is MNHEY, CDR2 SVGAGI, per germline. CDR3 amino acids: CASSYSRMNNEQFF. The CDR3 DNA sequence: TGTGCCAGCAGTTACTCGAGGATGAACAATGAGCAGTTCTTC.

This chain uses TRBV18 with TRBJ1-1; D gene unclear. Trimming left V 3 bases short and J 4 bases short, with 15 bases between. CDR1 KGHSH and CDR2 LQKENI come from the germline V gene. The CDR3 has 15 amino acids. CDR3 nucleotide sequence: TGTGCCAGCTCACCGCGAACACCCGAGGGCACTGAAGCTTTCTTT. This sequence encodes CASSPRTPEGTEAFF.

V is TRBV6-5 and J is TRBJ2-7; no reliable D call. Germline CDR1 MNHEY, CDR2 SVGAGI. This CDR3 contains 11 residues. Trimming removed 6 bases at V and 4 bases at J, with 7 bases between. CDR3 nucleotide sequence: TGTGCCAGCAGCGTAAATTACGAGCAGTACTTC. It translates to CASSVNYEQYF.

The sample holds a few counts of this clone. The chain employs TRBV29-1 and TRBJ1-2, with TRBD1 identical over 7 bases. Unmatched junction bases numbered 5, after V lost 6 bases and J lost 4 bases. CDR3 size: 12 residues. From germline, CDR1 is SQVTM and CDR2 ANQGSEA. Here the CDR3 reads CSVGQSVYGYTF. CDR3 sequence (DNA): TGCAGCGTGGGACAGTCGGTCTATGGCTACACCTTC. Combining the CDR3 with reference TRBV29-1 and TRBJ1-2 gives the whole variable domain SAVISQKPSRDICQRGTSLTIQCQVDSQVTMMFWYRQQPGQSLTLIATANQGSEATYESGFVIDKFPISRPNLTFSTLTVSNMSPEDSSIYLCSVGQSVYGYTFGSGTRLTVV.

This sequence joins TRBV7-8 and TRBJ1-1, with 11 bases aligning to TRBD1. From germline, CDR1 is SGHVS and CDR2 FQNEAQ. The length of the CDR3 is 13 residues. V lost 8 bases to trimming and J lost 4 bases; unmatched junction nucleotides: 3. CDR3 region: CASGGTGGTEAFF. CDR3 bases: TGTGCCAGCGGCGGGACAGGGGGCACTGAAGCTTTCTTT.

The rearrangement joins TRBV5-4 to TRBJ1-4, with D uncertain. V lost 4 bases to trimming and J lost 7 bases, with 11 bases between them. The CDR3 covers 13 residues. Germline loops: CDR1 SGHNT, CDR2 YYREEE (reference sequence). This CDR3 is CASSPRGGEKLFF. DNA of the CDR3: TGTGCCAGCAGCCCGCGGGGTGGTGAAAAACTGTTTTTT.

The rearrangement joins TRBV6-5 to TRBJ1-2; maybe TRBD1 (5 bases). The CDR3 has 15 amino acids. Between the trimmed V and J ends, which lost 5 bases and 4 bases, there was a span of 17 bases. Germline CDR1 MNHEY, CDR2 SVGAGI. The CDR3 region has the DNA TGTGCCAGCAGTCCTGTGGGGCAGGCCGTCTATGGCTACACCTTC. It codes for CASSPVGQAVYGYTF.

V is TRBV6-5 and J is TRBJ1-3; D is uncertain. V was cut by 3 bases and J by 4 bases, with 10 bases left in between. CDR1 and CDR2 from the germline V gene are MNHEY and SVGAGI. This CDR3 region has 14 residues. The CDR3 loop is CASSYGQSGNTIYF. CDR3 coding DNA: TGTGCCAGCAGTTATGGGCAGTCAGGAAACACCATATATTTT.

This clone came up a few times. The chain carries TRBV13 and TRBJ1-1, with D possibly matching TRBD1 (6 bases). The CDR3 runs 16 residues. Germline CDR1 PRHDT, CDR2 FYEKMQ (reference sequence). V was trimmed by 5 bases and J by 4 bases, leaving 20 bases between them. As DNA, the CDR3 is TGTGCCAGCAGCCCTCCGGACAGCCTACTGGTCACTGAAGCTTTCTTT. It is translated as CASSPPDSLLVTEAFF.

The chain employs TRBV12-3 or TRBV12-4 and TRBJ2-5; D is possibly TRBD2 (5 bases). The CDR3 extends over 13 amino acids. The ends were cut back, 5 bases at V and 5 bases at J, with 12 bases in the middle. The CDR3 sequence is CASSPTRGETQYF. The DNA of the CDR3 is TGTGCCAGCAGTCCCACGCGCGGGGAGACCCAGTACTTC.